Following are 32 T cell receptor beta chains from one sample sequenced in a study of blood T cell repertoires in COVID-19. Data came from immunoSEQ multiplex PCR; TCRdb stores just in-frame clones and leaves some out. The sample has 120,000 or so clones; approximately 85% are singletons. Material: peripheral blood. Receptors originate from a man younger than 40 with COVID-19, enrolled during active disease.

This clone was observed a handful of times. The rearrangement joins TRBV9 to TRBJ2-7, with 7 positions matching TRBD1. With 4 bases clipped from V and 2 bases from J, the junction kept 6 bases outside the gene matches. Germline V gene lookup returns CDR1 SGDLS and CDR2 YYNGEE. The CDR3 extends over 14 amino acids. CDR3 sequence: CASSPGQSTYEQYF. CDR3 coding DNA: TGTGCCAGCAGCCCGGGACAGAGCACCTACGAGCAGTACTTC.

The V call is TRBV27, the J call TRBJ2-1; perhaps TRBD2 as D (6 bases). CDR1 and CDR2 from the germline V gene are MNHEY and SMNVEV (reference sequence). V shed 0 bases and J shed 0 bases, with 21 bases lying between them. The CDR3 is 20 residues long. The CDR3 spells CASSLSSDYQWGSSYNEQFF. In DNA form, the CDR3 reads TGTGCCAGCAGTTTATCGTCGGACTACCAGTGGGGTAGCTCCTACAATGAGCAGTTCTTC.

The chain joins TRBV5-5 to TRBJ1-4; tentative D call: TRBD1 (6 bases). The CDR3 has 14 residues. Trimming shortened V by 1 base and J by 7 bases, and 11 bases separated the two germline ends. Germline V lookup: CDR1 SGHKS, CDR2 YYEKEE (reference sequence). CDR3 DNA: TGTGCCAGCAGCTTGACAGGGTCAGGTGAAAAACTGTTTTTT. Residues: CASSLTGSGEKLFF.

This chain's CDR3 is CATSVGQSNYNEQFF. The CDR3 DNA follows: TGTGCCACCAGTGTGGGACAGTCAAACTACAATGAGCAGTTCTTC. The genes are TRBV24-1 and TRBJ2-1; TRBD1 aligns across 7 bases. CDR1 is KGHDR and CDR2 is SFDVKD in the germline V gene. CDR3 length: 15 residues. The V gene end was trimmed by 5 bases and the J gene end by 3 bases; junction bases not matched to a gene: 6.

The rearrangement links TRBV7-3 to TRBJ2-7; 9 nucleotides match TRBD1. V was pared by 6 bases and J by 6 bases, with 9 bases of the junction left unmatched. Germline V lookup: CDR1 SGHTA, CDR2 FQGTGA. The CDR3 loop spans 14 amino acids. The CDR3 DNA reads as TGTGCCAGCAGAACAGGGGGCGTTTTAGGCGAGCAGTACTTC. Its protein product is CASRTGGVLGEQYF.

The CDR3 region is CATSRDRRGYSGNTIYF. The CDR3 DNA is TGTGCCACCAGCAGAGATCGTAGAGGTTACTCTGGAAACACCATATATTTT. J is TRBJ1-3 and V is TRBV15; D is ambiguous. V was pared by 0 bases and J by 0 bases, with 12 bases between. The CDR3 has 17 amino acids. The germline V gene has CDR1 LNHNV and CDR2 YYDKDF (reference sequence).

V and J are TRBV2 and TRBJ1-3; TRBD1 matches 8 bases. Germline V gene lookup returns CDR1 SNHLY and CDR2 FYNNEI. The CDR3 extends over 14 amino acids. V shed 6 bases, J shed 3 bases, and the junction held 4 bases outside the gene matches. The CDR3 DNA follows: TGTGCCAGCAGCCCGGGACAGGTTGGAAACACCATATATTTT. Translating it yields CASSPGQVGNTIYF.

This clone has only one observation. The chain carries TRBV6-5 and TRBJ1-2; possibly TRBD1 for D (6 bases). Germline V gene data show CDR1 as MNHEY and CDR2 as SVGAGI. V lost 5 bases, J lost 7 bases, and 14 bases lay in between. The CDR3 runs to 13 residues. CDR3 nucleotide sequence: TGTGCCAGCAGTCCCACAGGGAGCGGTGGCTACACCTTC. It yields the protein CASSPTGSGGYTF.

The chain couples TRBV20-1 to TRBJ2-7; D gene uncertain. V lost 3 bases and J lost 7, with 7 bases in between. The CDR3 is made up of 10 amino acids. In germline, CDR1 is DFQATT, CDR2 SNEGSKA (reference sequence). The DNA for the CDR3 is TGCAGTGCTAGTACCGGGGAGCAGTACTTC. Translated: CSASTGEQYF.

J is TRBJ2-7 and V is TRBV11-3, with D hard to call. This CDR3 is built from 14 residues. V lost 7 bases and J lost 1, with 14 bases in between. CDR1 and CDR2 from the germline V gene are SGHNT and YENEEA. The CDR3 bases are TGTGCCAGCAAGTTCACAGAAGATTCCTACGAGCAGTACTTC. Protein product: CASKFTEDSYEQYF. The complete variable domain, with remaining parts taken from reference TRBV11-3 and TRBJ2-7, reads EAGVVQSPRYKIIEKKQPVAFWCNPISGHNTLYWYLQNLGQGPELLIRYENEEAVDDSQLPKDRFSAERLKGVDSTLKIQPAELGDSAVYLCASKFTEDSYEQYFGPGTRLTVT.

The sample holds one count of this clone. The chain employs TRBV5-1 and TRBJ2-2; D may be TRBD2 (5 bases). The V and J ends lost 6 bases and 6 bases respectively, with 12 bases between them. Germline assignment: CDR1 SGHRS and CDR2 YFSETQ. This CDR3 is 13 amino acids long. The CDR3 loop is CASKDSYAGELFF. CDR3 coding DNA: TGCGCCAGCAAGGACTCCTACGCCGGGGAGCTGTTTTTT. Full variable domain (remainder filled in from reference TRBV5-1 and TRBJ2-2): KAGVTQTPRYLIKTRGQQVTLSCSPISGHRSVSWYQQTPGQGLQFLFEYFSETQRNKGNFPGRFSGRQFSNSRSEMNVSTLELGDSALYLCASKDSYAGELFFGEGSRLTVL.

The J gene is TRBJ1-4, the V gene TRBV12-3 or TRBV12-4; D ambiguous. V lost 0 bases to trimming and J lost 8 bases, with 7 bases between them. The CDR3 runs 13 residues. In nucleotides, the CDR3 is TGTGCCAGCAGTTTAGCGTCGACAGAAAAACTGTTTTTT. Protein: CASSLASTEKLFF.

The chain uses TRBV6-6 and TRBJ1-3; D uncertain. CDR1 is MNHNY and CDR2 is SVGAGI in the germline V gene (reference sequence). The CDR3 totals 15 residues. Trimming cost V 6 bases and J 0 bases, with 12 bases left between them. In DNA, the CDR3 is TGTGCCAGCAGGGAGATGTCCTCCTCTGGAAACACCATATATTTT. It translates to CASREMSSSGNTIYF.

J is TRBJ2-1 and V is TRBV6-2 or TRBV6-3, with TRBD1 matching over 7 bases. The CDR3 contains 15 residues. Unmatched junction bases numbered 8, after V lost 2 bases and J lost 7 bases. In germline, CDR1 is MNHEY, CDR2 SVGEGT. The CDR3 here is CASSYRRGLSNEQFF. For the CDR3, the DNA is TGTGCCAGCAGTTACCGCAGGGGGTTGTCGAATGAGCAGTTCTTC.

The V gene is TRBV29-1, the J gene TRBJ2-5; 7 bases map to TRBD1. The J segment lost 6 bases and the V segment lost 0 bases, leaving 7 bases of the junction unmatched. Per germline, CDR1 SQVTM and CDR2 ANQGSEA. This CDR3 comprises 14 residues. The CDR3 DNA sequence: TGCAGCGTTGAAGACGTGGACAGGAGACAGACCCAGTACTTC. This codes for CSVEDVDRRQTQYF.

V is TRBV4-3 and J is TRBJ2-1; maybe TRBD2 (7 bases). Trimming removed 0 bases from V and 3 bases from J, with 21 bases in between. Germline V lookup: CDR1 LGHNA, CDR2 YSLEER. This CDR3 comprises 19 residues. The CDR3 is CASSQDPRGVGGLYNEQFF. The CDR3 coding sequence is TGCGCCAGCAGCCAAGATCCACGGGGGGTAGGGGGGCTCTACAATGAGCAGTTCTTC.

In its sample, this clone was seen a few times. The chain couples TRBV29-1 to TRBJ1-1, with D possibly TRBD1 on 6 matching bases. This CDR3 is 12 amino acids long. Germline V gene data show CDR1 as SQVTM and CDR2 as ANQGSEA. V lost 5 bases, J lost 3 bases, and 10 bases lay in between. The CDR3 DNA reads TGCAGCGTTTGGACAGTTTACACTGAAGCTTTCTTT. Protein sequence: CSVWTVYTEAFF.

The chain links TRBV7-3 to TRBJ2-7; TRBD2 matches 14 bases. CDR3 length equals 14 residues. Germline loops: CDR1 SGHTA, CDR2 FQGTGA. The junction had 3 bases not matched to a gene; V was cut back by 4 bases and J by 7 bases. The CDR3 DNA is TGTGCCAGCAGCTCGGGACTAGCGGGAGCGGAGCAGTACTTC. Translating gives CASSSGLAGAEQYF.

DNA for the CDR3: TGTGCCAGCTGTAGGACTCTATCAGGAGATACGCAGTATTTT. It codes for CASCRTLSGDTQYF. The chain links TRBV2 to TRBJ2-3, with D possibly being TRBD2 (5 bases). The CDR3 covers 14 residues. The V end was cut by 8 bases, the J end by 5 bases, with 17 bases between. Germline loops: CDR1 SNHLY, CDR2 FYNNEI.

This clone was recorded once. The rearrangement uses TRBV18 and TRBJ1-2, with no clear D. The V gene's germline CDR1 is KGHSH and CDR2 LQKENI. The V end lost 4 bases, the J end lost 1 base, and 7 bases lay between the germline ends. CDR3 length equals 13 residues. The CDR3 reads CASSLSFNYGYTF. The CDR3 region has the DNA TGTGCCAGCTCACTTAGTTTTAACTATGGCTACACCTTC.

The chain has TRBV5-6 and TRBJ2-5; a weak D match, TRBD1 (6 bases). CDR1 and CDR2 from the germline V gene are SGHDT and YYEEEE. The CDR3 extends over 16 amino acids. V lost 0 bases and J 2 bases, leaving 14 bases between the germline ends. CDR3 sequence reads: CASSLGAQGKQETQYF. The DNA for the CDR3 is TGTGCCAGCAGCTTGGGGGCACAGGGAAAACAAGAGACCCAGTACTTC. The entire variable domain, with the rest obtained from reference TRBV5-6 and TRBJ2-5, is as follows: DAGVTQSPTHLIKTRGQQVTLRCSPKSGHDTVSWYQQALGQGPQFIFQYYEEEERQRGNFPDRFSGHQFPNYSSELNVNALLLGDSALYLCASSLGAQGKQETQYFGPGTRLLVL.

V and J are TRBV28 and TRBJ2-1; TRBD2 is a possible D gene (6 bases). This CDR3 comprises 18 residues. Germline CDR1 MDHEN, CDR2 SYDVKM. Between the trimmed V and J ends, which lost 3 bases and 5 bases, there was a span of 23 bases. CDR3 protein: CASSLFAGFPSEHNEQFF. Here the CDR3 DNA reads TGTGCCAGCAGTTTGTTTGCGGGGTTCCCTTCGGAGCACAATGAGCAGTTCTTC.

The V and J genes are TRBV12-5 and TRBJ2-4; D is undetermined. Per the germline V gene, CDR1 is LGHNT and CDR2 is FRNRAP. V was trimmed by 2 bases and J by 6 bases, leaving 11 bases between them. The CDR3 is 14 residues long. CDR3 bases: TGTGCTAGTGGTTTGCCCCACAGTATAAACATTCAGTACTTC. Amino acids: CASGLPHSINIQYF.

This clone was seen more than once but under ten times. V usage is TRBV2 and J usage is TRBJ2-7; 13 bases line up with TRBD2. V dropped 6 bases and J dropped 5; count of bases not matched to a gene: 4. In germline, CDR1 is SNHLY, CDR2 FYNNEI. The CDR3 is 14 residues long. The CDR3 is CASSWTSGSDEQYF. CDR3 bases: TGTGCCAGCAGCTGGACTAGCGGGAGTGACGAGCAGTACTTC.

The CDR3 nucleotides read TGCGCCAGCAGACAGGGGGACAGGGGTCTTGCAACTAATGAAAAACTGTTTTTT. Its translation is CASRQGDRGLATNEKLFF. The genes are TRBV5-1 and TRBJ1-4, with 10 bases identical to TRBD1. Germline lookup yields CDR1 SGHRS and CDR2 YFSETQ. Trimming took 5 bases from V and 0 from J; bases not matched to a gene: 10. CDR3 length: 18 residues. Drawing the rest from reference TRBV5-1 and TRBJ1-4, the complete variable domain is KAGVTQTPRYLIKTRGQQVTLSCSPISGHRSVSWYQQTPGQGLQFLFEYFSETQRNKGNFPGRFSGRQFSNSRSEMNVSTLELGDSALYLCASRQGDRGLATNEKLFFGSGTQLSVL.

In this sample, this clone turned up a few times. The CDR3 nucleotides read TGCAGCGTTGCGGGGAGACTTGCTAATGAAAAACTGTTTTTT. Its translation is CSVAGRLANEKLFF. The chain uses TRBV29-1 and TRBJ1-4; D unresolved. The CDR3 is 14 residues long. The V gene's germline CDR1 is SQVTM and CDR2 ANQGSEA. Trimming cost V 4 bases and J 3 bases, with 12 bases left between them.

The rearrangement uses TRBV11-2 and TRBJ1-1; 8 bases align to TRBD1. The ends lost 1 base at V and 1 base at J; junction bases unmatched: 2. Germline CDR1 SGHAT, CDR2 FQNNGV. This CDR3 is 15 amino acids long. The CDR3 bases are TGTGCCAGCAGCTTAGCCACAGGGGGGAACACTGAAGCTTTCTTT. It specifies CASSLATGGNTEAFF. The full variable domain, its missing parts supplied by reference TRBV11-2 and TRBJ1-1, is EAGVAQSPRYKIIEKRQSVAFWCNPISGHATLYWYQQILGQGPKLLIQFQNNGVVDDSQLPKDRFSAERLKGVDSTLKIQPAKLEDSAVYLCASSLATGGNTEAFFGQGTRLTVV.

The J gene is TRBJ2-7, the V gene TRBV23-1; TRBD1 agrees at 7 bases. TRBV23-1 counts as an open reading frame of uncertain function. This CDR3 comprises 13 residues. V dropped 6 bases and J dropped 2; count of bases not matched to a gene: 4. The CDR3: CASRRGQTYEQYF. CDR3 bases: TGCGCCAGCAGAAGGGGACAGACCTACGAGCAGTACTTC.

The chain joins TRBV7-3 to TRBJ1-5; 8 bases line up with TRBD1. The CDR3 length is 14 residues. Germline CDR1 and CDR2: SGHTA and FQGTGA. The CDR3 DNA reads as TGTCCCCGGGGGACAGGAGATAGCAATCAGCCCCAGCATTTT. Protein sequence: CPRGTGDSNQPQHF. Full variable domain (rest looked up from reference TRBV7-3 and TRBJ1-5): GAGVSQTPSNKVTEKGKYVELRCDPISGHTALYWYRQSLGQGPEFLIYFQGTGAADDSGLPNDRFFAVRPEGSVSTLKIQRTERGDSAVYLCPRGTGDSNQPQHFGDGTRLSIL.

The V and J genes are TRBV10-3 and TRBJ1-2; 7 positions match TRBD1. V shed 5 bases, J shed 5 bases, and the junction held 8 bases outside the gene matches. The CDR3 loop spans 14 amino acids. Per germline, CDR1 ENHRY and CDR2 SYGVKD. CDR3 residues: CAISIQGLGYGYTF. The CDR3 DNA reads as TGTGCCATCAGTATACAGGGGCTTGGGTATGGCTACACCTTC.

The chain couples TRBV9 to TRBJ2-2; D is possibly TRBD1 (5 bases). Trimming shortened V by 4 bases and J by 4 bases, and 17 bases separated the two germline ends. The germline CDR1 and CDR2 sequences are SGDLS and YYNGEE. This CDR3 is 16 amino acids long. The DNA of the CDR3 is TGTGCCAGCAGCCCCCAGGGCAGTCACCTCACCGGGGAGCTGTTTTTT. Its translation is CASSPQGSHLTGELFF.

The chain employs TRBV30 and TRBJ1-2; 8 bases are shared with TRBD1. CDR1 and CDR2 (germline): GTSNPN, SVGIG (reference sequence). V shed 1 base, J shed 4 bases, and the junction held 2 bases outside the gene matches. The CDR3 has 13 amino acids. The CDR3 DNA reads TGTGCCTGGAGTGACGGGACAGGCTATGGCTACACCTTC. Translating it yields CAWSDGTGYGYTF. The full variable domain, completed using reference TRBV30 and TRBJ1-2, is SQTIHQWPATLVQPVGSPLSLECTVEGTSNPNLYWYRQAAGRGLQLLFYSVGIGQISSEVPQNLSASRPQDRQFILSSKKLLLSDSGFYLCAWSDGTGYGYTFGSGTRLTVV.